This paragraph covers one TCR beta chain sequence. What antigen it recognizes has not been identified. Sequence at one end of the junction differs from germline and may be a read error. The data stem from a study of cytomegalovirus exposure and HLA in healthy donors (dated by TCRdb to 2017 to 2019). Notes on the research overall: An earlier analysis of 550 to 700 of the donors reported roughly 300 Gb of sequence data and some 120 million unique TCR beta sequences from about 200 million T cells. Approximately 310 gigabases of sequencing data and approximately 93 million unique TCR sequences were included in an early release covering 500 to 750 HLA-typed donors. Of the approximately 400 genotyped donors, 65% to 90% fell in the genetic ancestry cluster associated with self-reported Caucasian donors. The study aimed to test whether cataloging public T cell receptors could reveal signatures of past pathogen exposure. The T cell repertoires of several hundred subjects were profiled by immunosequencing and related to cytomegalovirus serostatus. In addition to the first cohort of 500 to 850 subjects, a separate validation cohort of 130 or so different subjects was used. To predict cytomegalovirus infection status, the study combined high-throughput TCR immunosequencing, statistical association of individual TCRs with disease status, and machine learning. In a later analysis, previously published TCR beta repertoires from 666 donors were re-analyzed and high-resolution HLA genotyping was added so that TCR occurrence patterns could be studied. Rather than drawing on any new phenotypic data, the later analysis identified candidate immune exposures from TCR beta sequences and the way those sequences occurred across donors. In an earlier analysis of roughly 540 of the donors, high-throughput TCR beta sequencing was used to judge whether each TCR beta V gene segment behaved as functional or pseudogenic. Donor age, sex, ethnicity and CMV serostatus were collected together with the repertoire data. Genome-wide SNP genotypes for about three fifths of the roughly 670 donors were used in a later genetic analysis, which treated that subset as a discovery cohort. Every repertoire in the discovery cohort had been generated on one and the same sequencing platform. Both class I and class II loci were covered by HLA typing, at four-digit resolution. The number of donors typed differed by locus, with about 629-630 for A, B, C, DRB1 and DQB1, about 500 for DQA1, under 610 for DPA1, and around 460 for DPB1. Several DR-DQ haplotypes were treated as single units for association and clustering because of strong linkage in the cohort. Among roughly 400 genotyped donors of the cohort, an average of 235,054 unique TCR beta nucleotide sequences were sequenced per donor, around 18% of them non-productive.

The library was produced with the immunoSEQ multiplex PCR assay. For the multiplex PCR, a mixture combining 60 forward primers for TCR Vbeta segments and 13 reverse primers for TCR Jbeta segments was used. The CDR3 region of rearranged TCR beta genes was amplified from genomic DNA by a multiplex PCR assay. Amplified TCR beta libraries were sequenced as 87-base-pair reads on the Illumina HiSeq System. From the authors' description of their analysis: A later analysis counted approximately 74 million unique TCR beta chains across the 500 to 850 repertoires, and roughly 9.9 million of these chains were shared by at least two donors. Raw reads were error-corrected and collapsed into unique sequences with a nearest-neighbor algorithm that merged closely related sequences to remove PCR and sequencing errors. To assign V, D and J gene segments, CDR3 sequences were aligned to IMGT reference sequences. Each retained sequence needed at least a six-nucleotide match to both a V gene segment and a J gene segment. Rearrangements were called productive when the CDR3 lacked stop codons and stayed in frame with V and J; all others were non-productive. CDR3 was defined by IMGT convention, running from the second conserved V-encoded cysteine to the conserved J-encoded phenylalanine. Sequences without an unambiguous match to a single V gene segment were excluded from the earlier analysis of approximately 560 of the donors. An earlier analysis of 500 to 700 of the donors classified V segments as functional when productive rearrangements were above 56.7% and as segregating when the standard deviation between donors was above 5%. A statistical classification framework was built to diagnose cytomegalovirus status from the catalog of TCR beta chain sequences. In a later analysis, V and J genes were assigned by comparing TCR nucleotide sequences against IMGT/GENE-DB human TR gene sequences. In a later analysis, CDR3 sequences and most-parsimonious VDJ recombination scenarios were assigned using the TCRdist pipeline. In a later analysis, every TCR beta chain was defined by the combination of its CDR3 amino acid sequence and its V-gene family, and reads without a unique V-gene family were dropped. A later analysis removed several hundred highly shared, low-generation-probability nucleotide sequences to deal with suspected cross-contamination and a sequencing artifact. In a later analysis, a clonal expansion index for each public chain was calculated from normalized within-repertoire ranks of inferred template counts. Generation probabilities in a later analysis came from a VDJ recombination model fitted to out-of-frame rearrangements, and those results were checked against IGoR. In a later analysis, TCR-TCR, TCR-HLA and TCR-CMV co-occurrence was scored with hypergeometric tests, and a repertoire-size bias correction was applied to TCR pairs. A later analysis estimated false discovery rates by permuting HLA or CMV assignments 20 times. In a later analysis, co-occurring TCRs were grouped using DBSCAN, with TCRdist sequence similarity added in when clustering inside HLA-allele-positive subsets. Repertoires with fewer than 30,000 or more than 120,000 public chains were left out of co-occurrence clustering, as were several repertoires with anomalous nucleotide sharing. Not all clones reach the TCRdb copy of this immuneACCESS table, which keeps in-frame sequences only. Checked studies attribute under half of the gap to unresolved V genes and leave the rest unexplained. V, J and clone size derive from that table, while D and trimming were established from the DNA sequence. The sample table shows around 57,000 clones, and about 90% are seen once. Clones ranked in the top ten supply more than 1.3% of the sample.

On the study overall, not on this receptor specifically: Cytomegalovirus status was reported to be diagnosed by the classifier with high specificity and sensitivity in both the original and validation cohorts. A later genetic analysis associated a missense DCLRE1C variant with V-gene and J-gene trimming of TCR beta chains, and an independent cohort replicated the association. Correlated functional status among segregating V segments might be attributable to linkage disequilibrium, but an unknown experimental factor could not be ruled out. In the study, 150 to 200 TCR beta chains were listed as associated with cytomegalovirus. A further reported finding was that TCR beta sequences accurately predicted the HLA-A and HLA-B alleles for most subjects in the first cohort. In a later analysis, most CMV-associated TCR beta chains were found to appear HLA-restricted, with HLA associations seemingly driven largely by CMV exposure. Because HLA typing was missing for some donors at each locus, association tests included only the typed subset. According to a later genetic analysis, donors in an Asian-associated ancestry cluster had fewer N-insertions in productive TCRs than the roughly 670-donor mean. An earlier analysis of roughly 570 of the donors showed that most TCR beta V segments appeared in productive rearrangements either about 87% or about 30% of the time, which broadly matched IMGT annotations. For the cohort, immune exposure information was limited to CMV serostatus. A later analysis reported that several top co-occurrence clusters appeared linked to parvovirus B19, influenza, CMV and Epstein-Barr virus. In a later analysis, over 15,000 TCR beta sequences were associated with specific HLA alleles at a false discovery rate of 0.05. In a later analysis, HLA-associated TCR beta chains were found to be more clonally expanded and to have lower generation probabilities than equally common non-associated chains. Roughly uniform sequencing depth across donors was assumed in presence/absence analyses, although this assumption may not hold. Across donors, most TCR sequences were observed very rarely, whereas some public TCRs were present in many individuals. In this cohort, only TCR beta chains were sequenced, and detectable features were limited by the absence of alpha or paired-chain data. A cluster of highly shared sequence variants was judged likely to be a technical artifact of the sequencing pipeline. Three of the identified cytomegalovirus-associated TCR beta chains were confirmed in vitro to be specific for cytomegalovirus antigens. Because counts were too low, roughly 18 rarely observed V segments, including chromosome 9 orphons, were left out of the earlier analysis of 587 of the donors. According to the authors, the approach could potentially be generalized to other disease states and immunological phenotypes. In a later analysis, the rate of TCR association differed among HLA loci, with DRB1 alleles having the most associated TCRs and HLA-C alleles having the fewest. Assigning TCR associations to individual alleles was difficult when HLA alleles, especially DR and DQ, strongly co-occurred.

In total, about 650 healthy bone marrow donors made up the cohort. At the time of sampling, every cohort member was nominally healthy, though immune exposures that went unrecorded were likely present. The donor was CMV seropositive and was included in the group of approximately 310 seropositive cohort members. Each donor provided a peripheral blood sample, and peripheral blood mononuclear cells were used for TCR beta sequencing. The Qiagen DNeasy Blood Extraction Kit was used to extract genomic DNA from the blood cell samples. The source of this sequence is a man aged 30-40 years in good health and CMV-seropositive. Source material: PBMCs.

CDR3 loop: CASSQDWERHQVF. The DNA sequence reads TGCGCCAGCAGCCAAGATTGGGAGAGACACCAAGTCTTC. The rearranged segments are TRBV4-1 and TRBJ2-4; TRBD2 might be the D gene, on 5 matching bases. Sequences MGHRA (CDR1) and YSYEKL (CDR2) are obtained from the germline V gene. From its cysteine to its phenylalanine, the CDR3 spans 13 amino acids. Just the 39-base CDR3 DNA is kept, in frame starting at base 1.